One sample yielded the 6 T cell receptor beta chains listed below, sequenced in a study of blood T cell repertoires in COVID-19. TCRdb keeps only in-frame clones here, not all; method: immunoSEQ multiplex PCR. Altogether about 210,000 clones are present, around 84% being singletons, with the ten largest covering about 10%. Sequences were obtained from peripheral blood. These receptors all stem from a woman older than 75 with COVID-19, enrolled during active disease.

Remarks on this clone: Other DNA sequences in the sample encode the same CDR3. The J gene is TRBJ1-4, the V gene TRBV18; D not certain. The V gene's germline CDR1 is KGHSH and CDR2 LQKENI. V shed 0 bases and J shed 8 bases, with 7 bases lying between them. The CDR3 totals 13 residues. The CDR3 DNA reads as TGTGCCAGCTCACCACCGGGAGGAGAAAAACTGTTTTTT. Translation: CASSPPGGEKLFF.

This sequence joins TRBV27 and TRBJ1-2; possibly TRBD1 for D (6 bases). CDR1 is MNHEY and CDR2 is SMNVEV in the germline V gene (reference sequence). CDR3 length: 17 residues. Between the trimmed V and J ends, which lost 4 bases and 4 bases, there was a span of 22 bases. CDR3 region: CASSSHFRGFIFYGYTF. In DNA, the CDR3 is TGTGCCAGCAGTTCCCACTTCAGGGGATTTATTTTCTATGGCTACACCTTC.

V usage is TRBV18 and J usage is TRBJ2-3; D is undetermined. Germline values: CDR1 KGHSH, CDR2 LQKENI. This CDR3 is 20 amino acids long. V was trimmed by 6 bases and J by 0 bases, leaving 28 bases between them. This CDR3 reads CASSQLIGGRPTSSTDTQYF. In DNA form, the CDR3 reads TGTGCCAGCTCCCAACTCATAGGCGGCCGACCTACTTCTAGCACAGATACGCAGTATTTT.

V gene TRBV18 combines with J gene TRBJ2-7, with 10 bases identical to TRBD2. This CDR3 has 15 residues. Losses at the gene ends were 4 bases for V and 2 bases for J; bases not matched to a gene: 5. CDR1 is KGHSH and CDR2 is LQKENI in the germline V gene. CDR3 protein: CASSLSGGKTYEQYV. As DNA, the CDR3 is TGTGCCAGCTCACTTAGCGGGGGGAAAACCTACGAGCAGTACGTC.

This rearrangement joins TRBV6-2 or TRBV6-3 to TRBJ1-5, with 10 nucleotides matching TRBD1. Germline V CDR1 and CDR2: MNHEY, SVGEGT. The ends lost 5 bases at V and 4 bases at J; junction bases unmatched: 8. The CDR3 is made up of 16 amino acids. CDR3 amino acids: CASSPERTGGNQPQHF. Here the CDR3 DNA reads TGTGCCAGCAGTCCAGAGCGGACAGGGGGAAATCAGCCCCAGCATTTT.

The chain is built from TRBV28 and TRBJ1-2; 9 nucleotides line up with TRBD1. Germline CDR1 and CDR2: MDHEN and SYDVKM. Unmatched junction bases numbered 7, after V lost 5 bases and J lost 6 bases. CDR3 length: 14 residues. CDR3 in DNA: TGTGCCAGCAGTACCGGGACAGGGCTTAATGGCTACACCTTC. The encoded protein is CASSTGTGLNGYTF.